The clone carrying this T cell receptor (beta chain) was found a few times. Its antigen is as yet unknown. Trimming took off 4 bases at V and 3 bases at J, with 12 bases between the two ends. Germline assignment: CDR1 KGHSH and CDR2 LQKENI. This CDR3 is 14 amino acids long. The sample comes from a study of T-cell reconstitution after alpha-beta-depleted transplantation in children. Whole-study results and caveats: Roughly two months post-transplant, alpha-beta T cells reportedly originated from several hundred graft clones that had expanded. One year post-transplant, T-cell counts and diversity were largely derived from T cells produced anew.

Unique molecular identifiers were used to barcode this TCRbeta library. TCRdb re-called the PCR reads with MiXCR, one entry per CDR3 protein. The sample has 450,000 to 550,000 distinct CDR3 sequences; about an eighth are singletons. Sequencing used PBMCs, mostly from graft donor cells, obtained 180 days after TCRalphabeta/CD19-depleted stem cell transplant. This rearrangement joins TRBV18 to TRBJ1-1, with D possibly matching TRBD1 (6 bases). The clonotype comes from a female patient aged 2-9 years who had a stem cell transplant for aplastic anemia, so the T cells may come from the graft donor. Written as DNA, the CDR3 is TGTGCCAGCTCACTCGGGGGCCTGGACACTGAAGCTTTCTTT. Translating it yields CASSLGGLDTEAFF.